Below, 27 T cell receptor beta chains from the same sample are listed, as sequenced in a study of technical replicates of blood from a handful of donors (dated by TCRdb to about 2017). Library construction relied on the immunoSEQ multiplex PCR assay. This immuneACCESS table, as held by TCRdb, lists in-frame sequences with V and J called but not all clones. Of the missing ones, under half trace to an unresolved V gene in checked studies; the others have no known cause. The sample includes approximately 78,000 clones, with roughly 92% observed a single time. About 0.39% of the sample is taken by the ten largest. Sequencing input: T cells isolated from PBMCs. These receptors were collected from a human donor in good health.

This clone appeared a single time. The chain couples TRBV18 to TRBJ2-3, with D tentatively TRBD2 (7 bases). Trimming pared 0 bases from V and 0 bases from J, leaving 16 bases between. Per the germline V gene, CDR1 is KGHSH and CDR2 is LQKENI. The CDR3 runs 18 residues. The CDR3 DNA reads TGTGCCAGCTCACCACCCGGCGGGGGCCTCTCTAGCACAGATACGCAGTATTTT. Its protein is CASSPPGGGLSSTDTQYF.

The chain has TRBV6-5 and TRBJ2-5; D uncertain. The CDR3 has 13 amino acids. Germline CDR1 is MNHEY and CDR2 is SVGAGI. The ends were cut back, 1 base at V and 5 bases at J, with 8 bases in the middle. CDR3 sequence (DNA): TGTGCCAGCAGTTACTTCTATGGTGAGACCCAGTACTTC. Translated: CASSYFYGETQYF.

The genes are TRBV7-2 and TRBJ2-7; D unresolved. The V gene's germline CDR1 is SGHTA and CDR2 FQGNSA. This CDR3 is built from 14 residues. The V and J ends lost 2 bases and 0 bases respectively, with 8 bases between them. This CDR3 reads CASSLFGGSYEQYF. DNA for the CDR3: TGTGCCAGCAGCTTATTCGGCGGCTCCTACGAGCAGTACTTC.

This chain joins TRBV7-2 and TRBJ2-7; possible D gene TRBD1, 6 bases. The V end lost 3 bases, the J end lost 6 bases, and 15 bases lay between the germline ends. The length of the CDR3 is 14 residues. Germline CDR1 SGHTA, CDR2 FQGNSA. The CDR3 sequence is CASSFFYRDGEQYF. The CDR3 bases are TGTGCCAGCAGCTTTTTTTACAGGGATGGCGAGCAGTACTTC.

The chain links TRBV28 to TRBJ2-5, with 10 bases fitting TRBD2. J was trimmed by 5 bases and V by 7 bases; bases with no gene match: 16. The CDR3 sequence is 17 residues long. Germline V gene lookup returns CDR1 MDHEN and CDR2 SYDVKM. The CDR3 here is CASNTEREGRTIETQYF. The CDR3 coding sequence is TGTGCCAGCAACACCGAGCGGGAGGGCAGGACAATCGAGACCCAGTACTTC.

This chain links TRBV6-5 with TRBJ2-7; 11 nucleotides match TRBD2. Germline trimming cut 6 bases from V and 0 bases from J; bases unmatched to any gene: 7. The CDR3 totals 16 residues. Germline V CDR1 and CDR2: MNHEY, SVGAGI. CDR3 sequence (DNA): TGTGCCAGCAGGTACGGGACTAGCGGCAGCTCCTACGAGCAGTACTTC. It encodes CASRYGTSGSSYEQYF.

This chain joins TRBV7-9 and TRBJ1-5; D gene uncertain. V lost 4 bases to trimming and J lost 3 bases, with 7 bases between them. Germline V lookup: CDR1 SEHNR, CDR2 FQNEAQ (reference sequence). CDR3 size: 13 residues. This chain's CDR3 is CASSSGPNQPQHF. The CDR3 DNA is TGTGCCAGCAGCTCCGGTCCCAATCAGCCCCAGCATTTT.

The chain's CDR3 is CASSLNSRSGRETQYF. As DNA, the CDR3 is TGTGCCAGCAGTTTGAATTCCAGGTCTGGAAGGGAGACCCAGTACTTC. The V and J genes are TRBV27 and TRBJ2-5, with unresolved D. The CDR3 length is 16 residues. Between the trimmed V and J ends, which lost 3 bases and 5 bases, there was a span of 19 bases. Germline V gene sequence: CDR1 MNHEY, CDR2 SMNVEV (reference sequence).

The chain couples TRBV27 to TRBJ2-7; D remains ambiguous. V lost 5 bases, J lost 6 bases, and 14 bases lay in between. Per germline, CDR1 MNHEY and CDR2 SMNVEV (reference sequence). This CDR3 region has 13 residues. Here the CDR3 reads CASSPSLLAEQYF. The CDR3 DNA reads TGTGCCAGCAGTCCCAGTTTGCTGGCCGAGCAGTACTTC.

The rearrangement uses TRBV6-5 and TRBJ2-1; a weak D match, TRBD1 (5 bases). V dropped 2 bases and J dropped 10 bases, with 6 bases sitting between them. Germline CDR1 MNHEY, CDR2 SVGAGI. The CDR3 runs to 11 residues. The DNA of the CDR3 is TGTGCCAGCAGTTACCCAGGGGAGCAGTTCTTC. Protein sequence: CASSYPGEQFF.

The rearrangement joins TRBV7-2 to TRBJ1-1, with 7 bases that match TRBD1. V lost 6 bases to trimming and J lost 5 bases; unmatched junction nucleotides: 9. The CDR3 spans 14 residues. Germline lookup yields CDR1 SGHTA and CDR2 FQGNSA. In nucleotides, the CDR3 is TGTGCCAGCAGTTTATACGGGACAGAGACTGAAGCTTTCTTT. As protein: CASSLYGTETEAFF. Variable domain in full (rest from reference TRBV7-2 and TRBJ1-1): GAGVSQSPSNKVTEKGKDVELRCDPISGHTALYWYRQSLGQGLEFLIYFQGNSAPDKSGLPSDRFSAERTGGSVSTLTIQRTQQEDSAVYLCASSLYGTETEAFFGQGTRLTVV.

The V and J genes are TRBV18 and TRBJ1-4, with D possibly matching TRBD1 (5 bases). Germline V gene data show CDR1 as KGHSH and CDR2 as LQKENI. Trimming left V 3 bases short and J 4 bases short, with 12 bases between. This CDR3 contains 15 residues. CDR3: CASSPLTADNEKLFF. The CDR3 DNA reads TGTGCCAGCTCACCCCTGACAGCTGATAATGAAAAACTGTTTTTT.

The J gene is TRBJ1-1, the V gene TRBV11-2; the D is unclear. The CDR3 totals 14 residues. Between the trimmed V and J ends, which lost 8 bases and 0 bases, there was a span of 13 bases. From germline, CDR1 is SGHAT and CDR2 FQNNGV. DNA for the CDR3: TGTGCCAGCGGCTCGGGGAGACTGAACACTGAAGCTTTCTTT. Protein sequence: CASGSGRLNTEAFF. The whole variable domain, filled in from reference TRBV11-2 and TRBJ1-1, reads EAGVAQSPRYKIIEKRQSVAFWCNPISGHATLYWYQQILGQGPKLLIQFQNNGVVDDSQLPKDRFSAERLKGVDSTLKIQPAKLEDSAVYLCASGSGRLNTEAFFGQGTRLTVV.

This rearrangement joins TRBV6-1 to TRBJ2-3, with D possibly being TRBD2 (5 bases). Germline CDR1 reads MNHNS; CDR2 reads SASEGT. V was clipped by 6 bases and J by 6 bases, with 13 bases between them. The CDR3 consists of 13 residues. The DNA of the CDR3 is TGTGCCAGCAGCGATCTCGGGGTGGATACGCAGTATTTT. Translating it yields CASSDLGVDTQYF.

The rearrangement uses TRBV15 and TRBJ2-2; the D is unclear. The CDR3 runs 14 residues. V lost 0 bases, J lost 3 bases, and 5 bases lay in between. Germline CDR1 and CDR2: LNHNV and YYDKDF (reference sequence). Written as DNA, the CDR3 is TGTGCCACCAGCAGAGATGGAGACACCGGGGAGCTGTTTTTT. Its translation is CATSRDGDTGELFF.

The J gene is TRBJ2-7, the V gene TRBV6-1; 7 bases are shared with TRBD1. CDR1 MNHNS and CDR2 SASEGT come from the germline V gene. Unmatched junction bases numbered 9, after V lost 4 bases and J lost 3 bases. The length of the CDR3 is 15 residues. The CDR3 nucleotides are TGTGCCAGCAGTGTGAATCCGGGACAGCGCTACGAGCAGTACTTC. Translated, it gives CASSVNPGQRYEQYF.

The V gene is TRBV9, the J gene TRBJ2-2, with 10 bases matching TRBD2. Trimming cost V 0 bases and J 7 bases; bases outside gene matches: 12. CDR3 size: 18 residues. Germline CDR1 and CDR2: SGDLS and YYNGEE. The CDR3 is CASSVEPAGGNRGGELFF. In nucleotides, the CDR3 is TGTGCCAGCAGCGTAGAGCCAGCGGGAGGGAATCGTGGCGGGGAGCTGTTTTTT.

This chain links TRBV7-2 with TRBJ2-7; 7 nucleotides align to TRBD2. The CDR3 totals 14 residues. V was pared by 2 bases and J by 5 bases, with 6 bases of the junction left unmatched. The germline V gene encodes CDR1 SGHTA and CDR2 FQGNSA. The CDR3 region is CASSLPGRSHEQYF. CDR3 DNA sequence: TGTGCCAGCAGCTTACCCGGGAGGTCCCACGAGCAGTACTTC.

The rearrangement uses TRBV7-9 and TRBJ2-7; D gene unclear. The germline V gene has CDR1 SEHNR and CDR2 FQNEAQ (reference sequence). The CDR3 has 12 amino acids. The V end was cut by 4 bases, the J end by 0 bases, with 4 bases between. CDR3 bases: TGTGCCAGCAGCTCCTTCTCCTACGAGCAGTACTTC. It yields the protein CASSSFSYEQYF.

This chain uses TRBV6-1 with TRBJ2-1; D gene unclear. V dropped 4 bases and J dropped 3 bases, with 10 bases sitting between them. The CDR3 consists of 14 residues. Germline values: CDR1 MNHNS, CDR2 SASEGT. CDR3 coding DNA: TGTGCCAGCAGTGCGGTTTACTTCTACAATGAGCAGTTCTTC. It translates to CASSAVYFYNEQFF.

This clone was observed once. The chain carries TRBV5-4 and TRBJ1-5, with 7 bases aligning to TRBD1. The junction had 7 bases not matched to a gene; V was cut back by 5 bases and J by 5 bases. This CDR3 has 14 residues. In germline, CDR1 is SGHNT, CDR2 YYREEE (reference sequence). CDR3 amino acids: CASSSDRADQPQHF. In nucleotides, the CDR3 is TGTGCCAGCAGTTCAGACAGGGCCGATCAGCCCCAGCATTTT.

V usage is TRBV4-2 and J usage is TRBJ1-1; 8 bases are a match to TRBD1. Losses at the gene ends were 0 bases for V and 2 bases for J; bases not matched to a gene: 14. CDR1 and CDR2 from the germline V gene are LGHNA and YNFKEQ. There are 19 residues in the CDR3. Here the CDR3 DNA reads TGTGCCAGCAGCCAAGAAGGTACTGGGTACAGGGGGGGAAACACTGAAGCTTTCTTT. It codes for CASSQEGTGYRGGNTEAFF.

The chain links TRBV9 to TRBJ2-3; D gene unclear. The CDR3 spans 14 residues. CDR1 is SGDLS, CDR2 YYNGEE, per germline. The V end was cut by 4 bases, the J end by 0 bases, with 9 bases between. The DNA for the CDR3 is TGTGCCAGCAGCCCGCCGGTTAGCACAGATACGCAGTATTTT. Protein sequence: CASSPPVSTDTQYF.

Notes on this clone: The same CDR3 also results from other DNA sequences found in this sample. The V call is TRBV18, the J call TRBJ1-2; 11 nucleotides agree with TRBD1. CDR1 KGHSH and CDR2 LQKENI come from the germline V gene. This CDR3 is 14 amino acids long. The V segment lost 3 bases and the J segment 5 bases; nucleotides outside the gene matches: 2. The CDR3 sequence is CASSPDRGPYGYTF. In DNA form, the CDR3 reads TGTGCCAGCTCACCGGACAGGGGGCCTTATGGCTACACCTTC.

The V call is TRBV7-9, the J call TRBJ1-5, with D perhaps matching TRBD1 (6 bases). Trimming cost V 8 bases and J 2 bases, with 10 bases left between them. Germline lookup yields CDR1 SEHNR and CDR2 FQNEAQ (reference sequence). The CDR3 totals 13 residues. The CDR3 spells CASRGGGNQPQHF. CDR3 DNA: TGTGCCAGCCGAGGGGGGGGCAATCAGCCCCAGCATTTT.

The chain links TRBV30 to TRBJ2-1; 9 bases are shared with TRBD1. Looked up from germline, CDR1 is GTSNPN and CDR2 is SVGIG (reference sequence). The CDR3 runs to 12 residues. V shed 5 bases and J 8 bases; nucleotides not matched to a gene: 4. The CDR3 DNA reads as TGTGCCTGGGGACAGGGGAGCGATGAGCAGTTCTTC. Its protein is CAWGQGSDEQFF.

The chain has TRBV5-4 and TRBJ1-3; the D gene is possibly TRBD1 (5 bases). Trimming left V 4 bases short and J 0 bases short, with 14 bases between. CDR1 SGHNT and CDR2 YYREEE come from the germline V gene (reference sequence). CDR3 length equals 16 residues. The CDR3 is CASSRNRWSSGNTIYF. In nucleotides, the CDR3 is TGTGCCAGCAGCCGCAACAGGTGGAGCTCTGGAAACACCATATATTTT.